The entry that follows covers one T cell receptor beta chain sequence. Both TCR beta VDJ combination and CDR3 sequence profiling were carried out. Genomic DNA was the template for this profiling. TCRdb re-derived calls from the reads in MiXCR, one entry per CDR3 protein. Of roughly 500,000 distinct CDR3 sequences in the sample, roughly 34% were seen once. The record originates from a study of CD8+CD57+ T cells in acquired aplastic anemia. The V gene end was trimmed by 5 bases and the J gene end by 4 bases; junction bases not matched to a gene: 6. The CDR3 totals 15 residues. Germline V gene sequence: CDR1 ENHRY, CDR2 SYGVKD. Whoever was chosen for sequencing had shown CD8+CD57+ cell expansion by flow cytometry.

What was sequenced was sorted CD4+, CD8+, or CD8+CD57+ T cells (not recorded which) from PBMCs. V and J are TRBV10-3 and TRBJ1-4; 8 nucleotides agree with TRBD1. The source of this sequence is a human donor with aplastic anemia. In nucleotides, the CDR3 is TGTGCCATCAGTCCAGGACAGGGAGATAATGAAAAACTGTTTTTT. Residues: CAISPGQGDNEKLFF.